The 22 T cell receptor beta chains reported below all come from one sample, sequenced in a study of T cells after yellow fever vaccination. From the 5' RACE reads, TCRdb called clonotypes with MiXCR, one entry per CDR3 protein. This table holds some 220,000 distinct CDR3 sequences, under 3.5% found once. Sequenced here: CD4+ T cells sorted from PBMCs, sampled 10 days after the yellow fever booster vaccination. These receptors came from a man aged 18 to 30 who received the YFV17D yellow fever vaccine.

This clonotype was counted many times. This chain connects TRBV6-2 or TRBV6-3 to TRBJ1-5; no clear D gene. Per germline, CDR1 MNHEY and CDR2 SVGEGT. The CDR3 contains 16 residues. Trimming cost V 7 bases and J 5 bases, with 21 bases left between them. CDR3 bases: TGTGCCAGCACCGATATAAGAGGCAGTAACTATCAGCCCCAGCATTTT. This translates into CASTDIRGSNYQPQHF.

This clonotype has just a few counts. This chain joins TRBV6-2 or TRBV6-3 and TRBJ2-1; D is unresolved. V was shortened by 6 bases and J by 7 bases, with 7 bases between the two germline ends. Germline loops: CDR1 MNHEY, CDR2 SVGEGT. CDR3 length: 11 residues. The CDR3 nucleotides read TGTGCCAGCAGCCCTTGGAATGAGCAGTTCTTC. This sequence encodes CASSPWNEQFF.

This clonotype turned up a few times. Because the CDR3's place on the DNA is in doubt, the DNA is left out and the CDR3 is given as listed by TCRdb. The CDR3 sequence is CASSHITGVPEKLFF. The chain has TRBV12-3 or TRBV12-4 and TRBJ1-4; the DNA was not compared with TRBD1, the D call given in the table. The CDR3 adds up to 15 amino acids, both ends counted.

This clonotype was seen at least ten times. The gene calls are TRBV29-1 and TRBJ1-2, with unresolved D. Trimming shortened V by 3 bases and J by 1 base, and 9 bases separated the two germline ends. This CDR3 has 13 residues. Germline-derived CDR1 and CDR2 are SQVTM and ANQGSEA. The CDR3 here is CSVDVRDNYGYTF. CDR3 sequence (DNA): TGCAGCGTTGACGTTAGGGATAACTATGGCTACACCTTC.

This clonotype has only a few counts. The rearrangement joins TRBV29-1 to TRBJ2-1; D is unresolved. Germline CDR1 and CDR2: SQVTM and ANQGSEA. Trimming shortened V by 6 bases and J by 7 bases, and 10 bases separated the two germline ends. The CDR3 loop spans 11 amino acids. Written as DNA, the CDR3 is TGCAGCGTCCAAAACCCTAATGAGCAGTTCTTC. Amino acid sequence: CSVQNPNEQFF.

This clonotype has a count of ten or more. V usage is TRBV5-1 and J usage is TRBJ2-5; TRBD2 matches 7 bases. The V gene end was trimmed by 2 bases and the J gene end by 4 bases; junction bases not matched to a gene: 11. The length of the CDR3 is 16 residues. CDR1 SGHRS and CDR2 YFSETQ come from the germline V gene. CDR3 sequence: CASSLGGRAARETQYF. CDR3 nucleotide sequence: TGCGCCAGCAGCTTAGGTGGGAGGGCGGCCCGAGAGACCCAGTACTTC. Full variable domain (missing parts from reference TRBV5-1 and TRBJ2-5): KAGVTQTPRYLIKTRGQQVTLSCSPISGHRSVSWYQQTPGQGLQFLFEYFSETQRNKGNFPGRFSGRQFSNSRSEMNVSTLELGDSALYLCASSLGGRAARETQYFGPGTRLLVL.

This clonotype occurred many times. The rearrangement links TRBV20-1 to TRBJ1-5; D is perhaps TRBD1 (6 bases). The CDR3 has 14 residues. From germline, CDR1 is DFQATT and CDR2 SNEGSKA (reference sequence). Deletions cut 5 bases from V and 9 bases from J, with 20 bases between. This CDR3 reads CSAGPQAGVLPQHF. The CDR3 coding sequence is TGCAGTGCTGGTCCCCAAGCAGGGGTGTTGCCCCAGCATTTT.

This clonotype was seen a few times. The chain carries TRBV19 and TRBJ2-4; D might be TRBD1 (5 bases). The germline gives CDR1 LNHDA, CDR2 SQIVND (reference sequence). The CDR3 consists of 15 residues. The V gene lost 5 bases and the J gene lost 0 bases, with 11 bases spanning the gap. The CDR3 here is CASSPIDRAKNIQYF. In DNA, the CDR3 is TGTGCCAGTAGTCCGATAGACAGAGCCAAAAACATTCAGTACTTC.

This clonotype has a count of ten or more. This chain links TRBV6-1 with TRBJ1-1; D call uncertain. Trimming left V 3 bases short and J 8 bases short, with 13 bases between. Per the germline V gene, CDR1 is MNHNS and CDR2 is SASEGT. This CDR3 comprises 13 residues. The CDR3 nucleotides are TGTGCCAGCAGTGAGGTGCTGGGGTGGGAAGCTTTCTTT. Translated, it gives CASSEVLGWEAFF.

This clonotype was found many times. The chain employs TRBV7-9 and TRBJ1-2; no definite D call. Germline V CDR1 and CDR2: SEHNR, FQNEAQ (reference sequence). This CDR3 comprises 11 residues. Trimming stripped 6 bases from V and 12 bases from J, with 14 bases between. The CDR3 nucleotides read TGTGCCAGCAGACCCCCCGAGGTCCACACCTTC. Translated: CASRPPEVHTF.

This sequence joins TRBV6-5 and TRBJ1-3, with a weak D call TRBD1 (6 bases). The germline V gene has CDR1 MNHEY and CDR2 SVGAGI. The CDR3 sequence is 14 residues long. Between the trimmed V and J ends, which lost 2 bases and 9 bases, there was a span of 14 bases. CDR3 in amino acids: CASSYGQIKGTIYF. The CDR3 nucleotides are TGTGCCAGCAGTTACGGACAGATAAAGGGCACCATATATTTT.

This clonotype was recorded many times. V and J are TRBV5-1 and TRBJ1-1; D unresolved. The germline gives CDR1 SGHRS, CDR2 YFSETQ. V lost 4 bases, J lost 3 bases, and 13 bases lay in between. The CDR3 length is 14 residues. The DNA of the CDR3 is TGCGCCAGCAGCCTAGACTTACGGGACACTGAAGCTTTCTTT. Amino acid sequence: CASSLDLRDTEAFF.

As DNA, the CDR3 is TGTGCCAGCAGCTTAGAGCTAGTCTCTGGGGCCAACGTCCTGACTTTC. Translation gives CASSLELVSGANVLTF. J is TRBJ2-6 and V is TRBV11-1, with D uncertain. The CDR3 length is 16 residues. Trimming removed 1 base at V and 0 bases at J, with 7 bases between. CDR1 and CDR2 (germline): SGHAT, FQDESV (reference sequence).

This clonotype came up a few times. The chain carries TRBV20-1 and TRBJ1-6; a possible D gene is TRBD1 (5 bases). Trimming took 6 bases from V and 7 from J, leaving 13 bases between them. Germline V gene sequence: CDR1 DFQATT, CDR2 SNEGSKA (reference sequence). The CDR3 sequence is 13 residues long. Here the CDR3 reads CSAGGDMNSPLHF. The CDR3, as DNA: TGCAGTGCGGGGGGGGATATGAATTCACCCCTCCACTTT.

This clonotype has a handful of counts. This CDR3 reads CAISVLREDTQYF. The CDR3 region has the DNA TGTGCCATCAGTGTCCTTCGGGAGGATACGCAGTATTTT. V usage is TRBV10-3 and J usage is TRBJ2-3, with D possibly being TRBD2 (6 bases). V lost 4 bases, J lost 6 bases, and 11 bases lay in between. The V gene's germline CDR1 is ENHRY and CDR2 SYGVKD. The CDR3 has 13 residues.

This clonotype was counted at least ten times. This sequence joins TRBV7-6 and TRBJ1-4; D not certain. The CDR3 spans 15 residues. Trimming took off 3 bases at V and 5 bases at J, with 13 bases between the two ends. Germline V gene sequence: CDR1 SGHVS, CDR2 FNYEAQ. CDR3 sequence (DNA): TGTGCCAGCAGCTTGATGGCAGACCGGAATGAAAAACTGTTTTTT. It encodes CASSLMADRNEKLFF.

This clonotype was counted at least ten times. CDR3 in amino acids: CATSGGGDTEAFF. The CDR3 DNA is TGTGCCACCAGCGGCGGCGGGGACACTGAAGCTTTCTTT. The chain joins TRBV15 to TRBJ1-1, with D unresolved. The CDR3 is 13 residues long. Per germline, CDR1 LNHNV and CDR2 YYDKDF (reference sequence). V lost 5 bases, J lost 3 bases, and 10 bases lay in between.

This clonotype was detected ten times or more. The V and J genes are TRBV29-1 and TRBJ1-1; D is undetermined. This CDR3 is built from 13 residues. V was pared by 7 bases and J by 2 bases, with 14 bases between. Germline V gene lookup returns CDR1 SQVTM and CDR2 ANQGSEA. The CDR3 protein is CSAVYSGNTEAFF. CDR3 bases: TGCAGCGCCGTGTACAGCGGTAACACTGAAGCTTTCTTT. The full variable domain, rest sourced from reference TRBV29-1 and TRBJ1-1, is SAVISQKPSRDICQRGTSLTIQCQVDSQVTMMFWYRQQPGQSLTLIATANQGSEATYESGFVIDKFPISRPNLTFSTLTVSNMSPEDSSIYLCSAVYSGNTEAFFGQGTRLTVV.

As to this clonotype: A much larger clone differs by one base, so this may be a read error. The J gene is TRBJ1-4, the V gene TRBV20-1; tentative D call: TRBD1 (5 bases). With 4 bases removed from V and 10 bases from J, the gap between germline ends came to 16 bases. The CDR3 runs to 13 residues. Germline values: CDR1 DFQATT, CDR2 SNEGSKA (reference sequence). This chain's CDR3 is CSANGGPVGKLFF. CDR3 DNA: TGCAGTGCTAACGGGGGTCCCGTGGGAAAACTGTTTTTT.

The chain couples TRBV20-1 to TRBJ2-1; D uncertain. Trimming removed 5 bases from V and 5 bases from J, with 10 bases in between. The CDR3 consists of 12 residues. Germline-derived CDR1 and CDR2 are DFQATT and SNEGSKA (reference sequence). CDR3 sequence reads: CSAPDANNEQFF. The CDR3 DNA sequence: TGCAGTGCTCCCGACGCGAACAATGAGCAGTTCTTC.

This clonotype was recorded at least ten times. The V and J genes are TRBV3-2 and TRBJ2-4; TRBD1 is the table's D call and was not checked against the DNA. TRBV3-2 is described as a pseudogene. The CDR3 is 17 amino acids. The DNA for the CDR3 is TGTGCCAGCAGCCAAGATCACAGGAATCATCCCAAAAACATTCAGTACTTC. Its protein product is CASSQDHRNHPKNIQYF.

This clonotype was picked up a small number of times. V usage is TRBV7-2 and J usage is TRBJ2-3, with 13 positions matching TRBD2. This CDR3 contains 18 residues. V was pared by 2 bases and J by 3 bases, with 8 bases of the junction left unmatched. Germline assignment: CDR1 SGHTA and CDR2 FQGNSA. The CDR3 sequence is CASSLNQLAGGNTDTQYF. In DNA form, the CDR3 reads TGTGCCAGCAGCTTAAACCAACTAGCGGGGGGGAATACAGATACGCAGTATTTT.